Here is one T cell receptor (beta chain) with its context. Its antigen remains unidentified. This specimen comes from a study of cytomegalovirus exposure and HLA in healthy donors. Study at large: The same platform was used for the roughly 120 validation repertoires as for the approximately 670 first-cohort repertoires, as reported in a later analysis.

Profiled with immunoSEQ multiplex PCR; TCRdb holds only in-frame clones, not every one. Among 100,000 to 150,000 clones listed, around 94% were seen once. The donors were members of the validation cohort, which comprised 120 subjects and was separate from the first cohort of 666 subjects. Study outcomes and limitations: Specificity of three CMV-associated chains for CMV antigens was verified in vitro. The authors listed over 150 TCR beta chains as cytomegalovirus-associated.

V lost 3 bases to trimming and J lost 4 bases; unmatched junction nucleotides: 6. The CDR3 covers 15 residues. Germline V gene sequence: CDR1 SEHNR, CDR2 FQNEAQ (reference sequence). The chain employs TRBV7-9 and TRBJ2-7; 10 bases are a match to TRBD2. The specimen sequenced was PBMCs. This TCR was sampled from a woman aged 18 to 35 in good health and CMV-seronegative. Here the CDR3 DNA reads TGTGCCAGCAGCTTCCTAGCGGGAGTTGTGTACGAGCAGTACTTC. Translated, it gives CASSFLAGVVYEQYF.